These T cell receptor beta chains were read from a single sample in a study of control samples from healthy donors and cancer patients. Method: immunoSEQ multiplex PCR; TCRdb's copy keeps in-frame clones and lacks some. Of about 140,000 clones listed, around 94% are singletons. Sequenced: blood. The receptors were gathered from a man between 40 and 49 years old in good health. Both conserved end residues are part of each CDR3. Fields, in order: V gene, J gene, D gene, clone size, CDR3 DNA, CDR3 protein. The D gene is left open where the match is weak. Some rows have no size entry. The others give once, few or many, or a class for an expanded clone.

v_gene: TRBV3-1/TRBV3-2; j_gene: TRBJ1-5; d_gene: NA; abundance: NA; CDR3nt: TGTGCCAGCAGCCTCACCTTGGGCCAGCCCCAGCATTTT; CDR3aa: CASSLTLGQPQHF
v_gene: TRBV19; j_gene: TRBJ2-1; d_gene: NA; abundance: NA; CDR3nt: TGTGCCAGTAGTACAGGGGGGCCTTTGTCCGGACAGTTCTTC; CDR3aa: CASSTGGPLSGQFF
v_gene: TRBV30; j_gene: TRBJ1-1; d_gene: NA; abundance: NA; CDR3nt: TGTGCCTGGAGTAACAGCGGTGAAGCTTTCTTT; CDR3aa: CAWSNSGEAFF
v_gene: TRBV25-1; j_gene: TRBJ2-4; d_gene: NA; abundance: NA; CDR3nt: TGTGCCAGTCAAGTCCCAGGGGCCAAAAACATTCAGTACTTC; CDR3aa: CASQVPGAKNIQYF
v_gene: TRBV24-1; j_gene: TRBJ1-1; d_gene: NA; abundance: NA; CDR3nt: TGTGCCACCAGGCAGGGGAACACTGAAGCTTTCTTT; CDR3aa: CATRQGNTEAFF
v_gene: TRBV10-3; j_gene: TRBJ2-1; d_gene: TRBD2; abundance: NA; CDR3nt: TGTGCCATCAGTGAGAGGGGACTAGCGACCCGAAATGAGCAGTTCTTC; CDR3aa: CAISERGLATRNEQFF
v_gene: TRBV10-1; j_gene: TRBJ2-1; d_gene: TRBD1; abundance: NA; CDR3nt: TGCGCCAGCAGTGAGTACAGGGGGTTCTCCTACAATGAGCAGTTCTTC; CDR3aa: CASSEYRGFSYNEQFF
v_gene: TRBV24-1; j_gene: TRBJ2-7; d_gene: NA; abundance: NA; CDR3nt: TGTGCCACCAGTGATAAAGGGCAGTTCCACGAGCAGTACTTC; CDR3aa: CATSDKGQFHEQYF
v_gene: TRBV29-1; j_gene: TRBJ2-2; d_gene: NA; abundance: NA; CDR3nt: TGCAGCGTTGGGCAGGGATCTGGGCGCACCGGGGAGCTGTTTTTT; CDR3aa: CSVGQGSGRTGELFF
v_gene: TRBV7-3; j_gene: TRBJ2-2; d_gene: TRBD1; abundance: NA; CDR3nt: TGTGCCAGCAGCTTGGGACAGGGGATGACCGGGGAGCTGTTTTTT; CDR3aa: CASSLGQGMTGELFF
v_gene: TRBV19; j_gene: TRBJ1-5; d_gene: NA; abundance: NA; CDR3nt: TGTGCCAGTACCGGCGGGAGGGAAGGTGGCAGACAGCCCCAGCATTTT; CDR3aa: CASTGGREGGRQPQHF
v_gene: TRBV5-6; j_gene: TRBJ1-2; d_gene: NA; abundance: NA; CDR3nt: TGTGCCAGCAGCTTGCGTGGACAGCTTGGCTACACCTTC; CDR3aa: CASSLRGQLGYTF
v_gene: TRBV7-9; j_gene: TRBJ2-1; d_gene: TRBD1; abundance: NA; CDR3nt: TGTGCCAGCAGCACTGGGACAGGGGGGAATGAGCAGTTCTTC; CDR3aa: CASSTGTGGNEQFF
v_gene: TRBV5-5; j_gene: TRBJ1-1; d_gene: NA; abundance: NA; CDR3nt: TGTGCCAGCAGCTTAATGGACACTGAAGCTTTCTTT; CDR3aa: CASSLMDTEAFF
v_gene: TRBV5-6; j_gene: TRBJ1-1; d_gene: TRBD1; abundance: NA; CDR3nt: TGTGCCAGCAGCCCGGGGACAGATGAAGCTTTCTTT; CDR3aa: CASSPGTDEAFF
v_gene: TRBV3-1/TRBV3-2; j_gene: TRBJ2-7; d_gene: TRBD2; abundance: NA; CDR3nt: TGTGCCAGCAGCCAAGATGCCAGCGGGGCCTACGAGCAGTACTTC; CDR3aa: CASSQDASGAYEQYF
v_gene: TRBV9; j_gene: TRBJ2-5; d_gene: NA; abundance: once; CDR3nt: TGTGCCAGCAGCGTAGTTGGCAAGGGCTTGGAGGAGACCCAGTACTTC; CDR3aa: CASSVVGKGLEETQYF
v_gene: TRBV3-1/TRBV3-2; j_gene: TRBJ1-6; d_gene: TRBD1; abundance: NA; CDR3nt: TGTGCCAGCAGCCCGGGACAGACCAATTCACCCCTCCACTTT; CDR3aa: CASSPGQTNSPLHF
v_gene: TRBV28; j_gene: TRBJ1-1; d_gene: TRBD1; abundance: NA; CDR3nt: TGTGCCAGCAGTTTAAACAGGGGGTCGGGGGCCACTGAAGCTTTCTTT; CDR3aa: CASSLNRGSGATEAFF
v_gene: TRBV20-1; j_gene: TRBJ2-3; d_gene: NA; abundance: NA; CDR3nt: TGCAGTGCTAGTGCCACAACGGGCACAGATACGCAGTATTTT; CDR3aa: CSASATTGTDTQYF
v_gene: TRBV5-4; j_gene: TRBJ2-7; d_gene: TRBD1; abundance: NA; CDR3nt: TGTGCCAGCAGCTTGGGGGCTGGGGGACAGGGGACCTACGAGCAGTACTTC; CDR3aa: CASSLGAGGQGTYEQYF
v_gene: TRBV2; j_gene: TRBJ1-5; d_gene: NA; abundance: NA; CDR3nt: TGTGCCAGCAGAGACCGGAATCAGCCCCAGCATTTT; CDR3aa: CASRDRNQPQHF
v_gene: TRBV2; j_gene: TRBJ1-1; d_gene: NA; abundance: NA; CDR3nt: TGTGCCAGCAGTGGTTCCGGTCGGTGGAACACTGAAGCTTTCTTT; CDR3aa: CASSGSGRWNTEAFF
v_gene: TRBV5-8; j_gene: TRBJ1-4; d_gene: NA; abundance: NA; CDR3nt: TGTGCCAGCAGCTTCAGCAGAATTAATGAAAAACTGTTTTTT; CDR3aa: CASSFSRINEKLFF
v_gene: TRBV5-6; j_gene: TRBJ2-7; d_gene: NA; abundance: once; CDR3nt: TGTGCCAGCAGCTTTTATATGCAGGGGAACTACGAGCAGTACTTC; CDR3aa: CASSFYMQGNYEQYF
v_gene: TRBV4-1; j_gene: TRBJ1-3; d_gene: NA; abundance: NA; CDR3nt: TGCGCCAGCAGCCAAGATGGGGTGAAAGGAAACACCATATATTTT; CDR3aa: CASSQDGVKGNTIYF
v_gene: TRBV7-9; j_gene: TRBJ2-7; d_gene: NA; abundance: NA; CDR3nt: TGTGCCAGCAGCTCGACAATTTCCTACGAGCAGTACTTC; CDR3aa: CASSSTISYEQYF
v_gene: TRBV3-1/TRBV3-2; j_gene: TRBJ2-7; d_gene: TRBD2; abundance: NA; CDR3nt: TGTGCCAGCAGCCACGGGACTAGAGGCTCCTACGAGCAGTACTTC; CDR3aa: CASSHGTRGSYEQYF
v_gene: TRBV10-3; j_gene: TRBJ1-2; d_gene: NA; abundance: NA; CDR3nt: TGTGCCATCAGTCCAGGGATTTCTAACTATGGCTACACCTTC; CDR3aa: CAISPGISNYGYTF
v_gene: TRBV6-2/TRBV6-3; j_gene: TRBJ1-2; d_gene: TRBD1; abundance: NA; CDR3nt: TGTGCCAGCAGCCGCCGGGACAGGGGGCGCGTGGCTGGCTACACCTTC; CDR3aa: CASSRRDRGRVAGYTF
v_gene: TRBV7-8; j_gene: TRBJ2-3; d_gene: TRBD2; abundance: NA; CDR3nt: TGTGCCAGCAGCTGGGGACTAGTCGCCACAGATACGCAGTATTTT; CDR3aa: CASSWGLVATDTQYF
v_gene: TRBV6-4; j_gene: TRBJ2-7; d_gene: TRBD2; abundance: once; CDR3nt: TGTGCCAGCAGTGCCGACGGACTAGCGGGGCTAAACGAGCAGTACTTC; CDR3aa: CASSADGLAGLNEQYF
v_gene: TRBV9; j_gene: TRBJ1-5; d_gene: NA; abundance: NA; CDR3nt: TGTGCCAGCAGCGTATCGGGCCGTTGGAACCAGCCCCAGCATTTT; CDR3aa: CASSVSGRWNQPQHF
v_gene: TRBV27; j_gene: TRBJ1-2; d_gene: TRBD1; abundance: NA; CDR3nt: TGTGCCAGCAGTTACACAGGGGGCTCCTATGGCTACACCTTC; CDR3aa: CASSYTGGSYGYTF
v_gene: TRBV2; j_gene: TRBJ2-7; d_gene: NA; abundance: NA; CDR3nt: TGTGCCAGCACCGACGGGCAGAGCTACGAGCAGTACTTC; CDR3aa: CASTDGQSYEQYF
v_gene: TRBV29-1; j_gene: TRBJ2-1; d_gene: NA; abundance: NA; CDR3nt: TGCAGCGTTGACAAGGGAGGGGGCTATAATGAGCAGTTCTTC; CDR3aa: CSVDKGGGYNEQFF
v_gene: TRBV6-1; j_gene: TRBJ1-1; d_gene: NA; abundance: NA; CDR3nt: TGTGCCAGCAGTGAAGCCGGAGTGAGTGAAGCTTTCTTT; CDR3aa: CASSEAGVSEAFF